This TCR beta chain is drawn from a study of T cell repertoires in cytomegalovirus infection. TCRdb independently ran MiXCR on the reads; one entry per CDR3 protein. The sample shows under 850,000 distinct CDR3 sequences, 35% to 45% of them seen only once. Germline CDR1 SNHLY, CDR2 FYNNEI. There are 13 residues in the CDR3. The junction had 5 bases not matched to a gene; V was cut back by 8 bases and J by 3 bases. This clonotype originated in a human donor in good health (CMV status not recorded). Some clones in this sample may be carry-over from other donors' samples. The genes are TRBV2 and TRBJ1-1; the match to TRBD1 covers 8 bases. The specimen sequenced was PBMCs. CDR3: CASVDRGYTEAFF. The DNA of the CDR3 is TGTGCCAGCGTAGACAGGGGATACACTGAAGCTTTCTTT.